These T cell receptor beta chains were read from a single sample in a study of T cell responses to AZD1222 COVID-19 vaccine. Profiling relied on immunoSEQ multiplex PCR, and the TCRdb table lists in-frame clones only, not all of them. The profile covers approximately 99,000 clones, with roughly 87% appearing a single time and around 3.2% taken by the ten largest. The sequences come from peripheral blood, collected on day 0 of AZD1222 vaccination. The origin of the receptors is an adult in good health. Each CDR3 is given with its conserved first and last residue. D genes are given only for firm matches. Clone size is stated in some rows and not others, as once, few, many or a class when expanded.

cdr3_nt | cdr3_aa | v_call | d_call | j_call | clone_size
TGTGCCAGCAGCTTAGAAGCTAAAAGGATCACAGATACGCAGTATTTT | CASSLEAKRITDTQYF | TRBV7-9 | . | TRBJ2-3 | .
TGTGCCAGCAGTTCCACCAATCAGCCCCAGCATTTT | CASSSTNQPQHF | TRBV6-6 | . | TRBJ1-5 | .
TGTGCCAGCTCACCCCAGATGAACACTGAAGCTTTCTTT | CASSPQMNTEAFF | TRBV18 | . | TRBJ1-1 | .
TGTGCCAGCAGTTCCTTGGGGGACCGTGGCTACACCTTC | CASSSLGDRGYTF | TRBV12-3/TRBV12-4 | . | TRBJ1-2 | .
TGCGCCAGCAGCCTCCGACAGGGCGTAGGAGAGCCCCAGCATTTT | CASSLRQGVGEPQHF | TRBV4-3 | TRBD1 | TRBJ1-5 | .
TGTGCCAGCAGTCTCAGGGGGAACACTGAAGCTTTCTTT | CASSLRGNTEAFF | TRBV6-2/TRBV6-3 | . | TRBJ1-1 | .
TGTGCCAGCAGCCCCGCGGGGACCGAAAAACTGTTTTTT | CASSPAGTEKLFF | TRBV6-2/TRBV6-3 | . | TRBJ1-4 | .
TGTGCCAGTAGTATCGGGAGGGTCATGAACACTGAAGCTTTCTTT | CASSIGRVMNTEAFF | TRBV19 | . | TRBJ1-1 | .
TGTGCCAGCAGCAGAAACAGGGGCCAGCCCCAGCATTTT | CASSRNRGQPQHF | TRBV12-3/TRBV12-4 | TRBD1 | TRBJ1-5 | .
TGTGCCAGCAGCTTGGGACAATCGGATTCACCCCTCCACTTT | CASSLGQSDSPLHF | TRBV7-9 | . | TRBJ1-6 | .
TGTGCCAGTAGTTCCCCCACAGGGCAGAACACCATATATTTT | CASSSPTGQNTIYF | TRBV19 | . | TRBJ1-3 | .
TGCAGTGCTATCGGGCCGGAAGCTTTCTTT | CSAIGPEAFF | TRBV20-1 | . | TRBJ1-1 | once
TGTGCCAGCACTAGGGGGGCTAGCACAGATACGCAGTATTTT | CASTRGASTDTQYF | TRBV2 | . | TRBJ2-3 | .
TGTGCCAGTAGTAATCGGACAGGGAGGAGTGGGCAGTTCTTC | CASSNRTGRSGQFF | TRBV19 | TRBD1 | TRBJ2-1 | .
TGTGCCAGCAGCTTAGGCCGCCTCGACAAGGGCTACACCTTC | CASSLGRLDKGYTF | TRBV5-6 | . | TRBJ1-2 | once
TGTGCCAGCAGCTCCGAGAGTTCACCCCTCCACTTT | CASSSESSPLHF | TRBV7-9 | . | TRBJ1-6 | .
TGTGCCAGCAGCGTTTCCTCAGAACACACAGATACGCAGTATTTT | CASSVSSEHTDTQYF | TRBV9 | . | TRBJ2-3 | once
TGTGCCAGCAGCGTAGAAGCAATCGGCACCGGGGAGCTGTTTTTT | CASSVEAIGTGELFF | TRBV9 | . | TRBJ2-2 | .
TGTGCCAGCAGCTTCGGTCAGGGACAGCGGGGCGGCTACACCTTC | CASSFGQGQRGGYTF | TRBV5-6 | TRBD1 | TRBJ1-2 | .
TGTGCCAGCAGCTCCGAAAGGGCTACAGATACGCAGTATTTT | CASSSERATDTQYF | TRBV6-2/TRBV6-3 | . | TRBJ2-3 | .
TGTGCCAGCAGCTTCGGACAGGGCGATTCTAATGAAAAACTGTTTTTT | CASSFGQGDSNEKLFF | TRBV7-2 | TRBD1 | TRBJ1-4 | .
TGTGCCAGCAGCCCGCTATCTTTAGCCAAAAACATTCAGTACTTC | CASSPLSLAKNIQYF | TRBV7-2 | . | TRBJ2-4 | .
TGTGCCAGCAGCCTCAATCCAGGACAGGGTGCCCCCGGGGAGCTGTTTTTT | CASSLNPGQGAPGELFF | TRBV7-2 | TRBD1 | TRBJ2-2 | .
TGTGCCAGCAGCTTAGCGGGCGTCGGCAAGGCTTCCTATGGCTACACCTTC | CASSLAGVGKASYGYTF | TRBV7-9 | . | TRBJ1-2 | .
TGTGCCAGCAGCCAAGATGGGGGACGGTGGGGTAATGAAAAACTGTTTTTT | CASSQDGGRWGNEKLFF | TRBV3-1/TRBV3-2 | . | TRBJ1-4 | .
TGTGCCAGCAGCCCGCCGACCTACCCAAACTATGGCTACACCTTC | CASSPPTYPNYGYTF | TRBV7-9 | . | TRBJ1-2 | .
TGTGCCAGTAGTAGCGGATCGAACACCGGGGAGCTGTTTTTT | CASSSGSNTGELFF | TRBV19 | . | TRBJ2-2 | .
TGTGCCAGCAGCAACCGCATGGGGGATAATGAAAAACTGTTTTTT | CASSNRMGDNEKLFF | TRBV3-1/TRBV3-2 | . | TRBJ1-4 | .
TGTGCCAGCAGCTTGGACGGGGACTATGGCTACACCTTC | CASSLDGDYGYTF | TRBV5-6 | . | TRBJ1-2 | .